This entry concerns a single T cell receptor (beta chain). Its antigen is not known. Researchers took RNA transcripts and amplified the TCR beta CDR3 regions from them. When the TCR CDR3 underwent first-round RT-PCR, the HTBI primer set was used. MiXCR, applied by TCRdb to the multiplex PCR reads, yields one record per CDR3 protein. The profile covers more than 300,000 distinct CDR3 sequences, with roughly 20% appearing a single time and 40% taken by the ten largest. The CDR3 loop spans 14 amino acids. The junction had 0 bases not matched to a gene; V was cut back by 0 bases and J by 6 bases. Germline V gives CDR1 MGHRA, CDR2 YSYEKL. This entry is derived from a study of T cells in Graves' hyperthyroidism and ophthalmopathy. Broader study findings: Ophthalmopathy was model-predicted a median approximately six months pre-onset. Blood also contained most expanded thyroid clonotypes above 0.001.

Ophthalmopathy patients all had a Clinical Activity Score of at least 3, a NOSPECS grade of at least 4 and disease under 3 months old. Source material: blood. The TCR comes from a man in his late teens or twenties with Graves' ophthalmopathy. The chain has TRBV4-1 and TRBJ1-4, with TRBD1 matching over 8 bases. CDR3 amino acids: CASSQEQGDEKLFF. DNA of the CDR3: TGCGCCAGCAGCCAAGAACAGGGGGATGAAAAACTGTTTTTT.